This is a list of T cell receptor beta chains from one sample in a study of vaccination effects on CD4 cells after COVID-19. Data came from immunoSEQ multiplex PCR; TCRdb stores just in-frame clones and leaves some out. The profile shows tens of thousands of clones, approximately 72% of them singletons. Their antigen targets remain unknown. The sequenced sample was CD4+ T cells from PBMCs cultured without peptide, obtained before COVID-19 vaccination. The receptors stem from a human donor who received a COVID-19 vaccine. The CDR3 runs from the conserved cysteine through the conserved F or W. The D gene is left open where the match is weak. Rows give clone size only sometimes, using once, few, many, or a class for an expanded clone.

D: -; size: -; J: TRBJ1-2; V: TRBV6-2/TRBV6-3; CDR3: CASSLTASNYGYTF; DNA: TGTGCCAGCAGTTTGACGGCCTCTAACTATGGCTACACCTTC
D: -; size: -; J: TRBJ2-1; V: TRBV6-1; CDR3: CASSDRGVLNEQFF; DNA: TGTGCCAGCAGTGACAGGGGGGTCCTAAATGAGCAGTTCTTC
D: TRBD1; size: -; J: TRBJ1-1; V: TRBV6-2/TRBV6-3; CDR3: CASSPGQAGGTEAFF; DNA: TGTGCCAGCAGCCCCGGACAGGCCGGCGGGACTGAAGCTTTCTTT
D: TRBD2; size: -; J: TRBJ2-5; V: TRBV7-8; CDR3: CASSVELAETETQYF; DNA: TGTGCCAGCAGCGTCGAACTAGCGGAGACGGAGACCCAGTACTTC
D: -; size: -; J: TRBJ1-2; V: TRBV4-3; CDR3: CASSQDRVLKNGYTF; DNA: TGCGCCAGCAGCCAAGATAGGGTTCTTAAGAATGGCTACACCTTC
D: TRBD1; size: once; J: TRBJ1-2; V: TRBV5-1; CDR3: CASSRTGPGGYTF; DNA: TGCGCCAGCAGCCGGACAGGGCCTGGGGGCTACACCTTC
D: TRBD1; size: -; J: TRBJ2-7; V: TRBV10-3; CDR3: CAISPGDRGYEQYF; DNA: TGTGCCATCAGCCCTGGGGACAGGGGATACGAGCAGTACTTC
D: -; size: -; J: TRBJ2-1; V: TRBV3-1/TRBV3-2; CDR3: CASSQGIIYNEQFF; DNA: TGTGCCAGCAGCCAAGGGATAATCTACAATGAGCAGTTCTTC
D: TRBD2; size: -; J: TRBJ2-5; V: TRBV6-6; CDR3: CASSQLRGMAVGSETQYF; DNA: TGTGCCAGCAGTCAGTTGCGGGGGATGGCGGTTGGGTCAGAGACCCAGTACTTC
D: -; size: -; J: TRBJ2-5; V: TRBV9; CDR3: CASSVGQGKETQYF; DNA: TGTGCCAGCAGCGTAGGCCAGGGGAAAGAGACCCAGTACTTC
D: TRBD2; size: -; J: TRBJ2-1; V: TRBV5-1; CDR3: CASATSGGSSYNEQFF; DNA: TGCGCCAGCGCCACTAGCGGGGGGAGCTCCTACAATGAGCAGTTCTTC
D: -; size: -; J: TRBJ2-1; V: TRBV15; CDR3: CATSRRFEDEQFF; DNA: TGTGCCACCAGCAGACGGTTTGAGGATGAGCAGTTCTTC
D: -; size: few; J: TRBJ1-1; V: TRBV9; CDR3: CASSVVGDTEAFF; DNA: TGTGCCAGCAGCGTAGTAGGCGACACTGAAGCTTTCTTT
D: TRBD1; size: -; J: TRBJ2-3; V: TRBV30; CDR3: CAWSVSGQATQYF; DNA: TGTGCCTGGAGTGTAAGCGGACAGGCGACGCAGTATTTT
D: TRBD1; size: -; J: TRBJ2-1; V: TRBV10-3; CDR3: CAISDSRDRGPFEQFF; DNA: TGTGCCATCAGTGATTCCCGGGACAGGGGGCCCTTTGAGCAGTTCTTC
D: -; size: medium-sized; J: TRBJ1-2; V: TRBV5-4; CDR3: CASSSSNYGYTF; DNA: TGTGCCAGCAGCTCCTCTAACTATGGCTACACCTTC
D: -; size: few; J: TRBJ1-2; V: TRBV28; CDR3: CASSLSLLYGYTF; DNA: TGTGCCAGCAGCCTCAGTTTACTTTATGGCTACACCTTC
D: -; size: -; J: TRBJ1-5; V: TRBV5-1; CDR3: CASSSSINQPQHF; DNA: TGCGCCAGCAGCTCCAGCATTAATCAACCCCAGCATTTT
D: TRBD1; size: -; J: TRBJ1-5; V: TRBV5-5; CDR3: CASSLGRTGNQPQHF; DNA: TGTGCCAGCAGCTTGGGGCGGACAGGGAACCAGCCCCAGCATTTT
D: -; size: -; J: TRBJ2-3; V: TRBV9; CDR3: CASSPGFYTDTQYF; DNA: TGTGCCAGCAGCCCGGGGTTTTATACAGATACGCAGTATTTT
D: TRBD1; size: once; J: TRBJ2-3; V: TRBV3-1/TRBV3-2; CDR3: CASSQERTGPSNTDTQYF; DNA: TGTGCCAGCAGCCAAGAGCGGACAGGCCCTTCCAACACAGATACGCAGTATTTT
D: TRBD1; size: few; J: TRBJ1-2; V: TRBV23-1; CDR3: CASSQLDRGRSYGYTF; DNA: TGCGCCAGCAGTCAATTAGACAGGGGGCGATCTTATGGCTACACCTTC
D: -; size: -; J: TRBJ1-2; V: TRBV6-2/TRBV6-3; CDR3: CASSYSGEIWGYTF; DNA: TGTGCCAGCAGTTACTCGGGGGAGATCTGGGGCTACACCTTC
D: TRBD2; size: -; J: TRBJ2-3; V: TRBV20-1; CDR3: CSASREGRTDTQYF; DNA: TGCAGTGCTAGTAGGGAGGGCCGCACAGATACGCAGTATTTT
D: TRBD1; size: medium-sized; J: TRBJ2-2; V: TRBV5-8; CDR3: CASSPRPGQGNTGELFF; DNA: TGTGCCAGCAGCCCCAGACCGGGACAGGGGAACACCGGGGAGCTGTTTTTT
D: -; size: -; J: TRBJ2-4; V: TRBV28; CDR3: CASSLPASPLLLAKNIQYF; DNA: TGTGCCAGCAGTTTACCGGCCAGCCCGTTACTACTAGCCAAAAACATTCAGTACTTC
D: -; size: few; J: TRBJ1-2; V: TRBV6-6; CDR3: CASSLDSGGYTF; DNA: TGTGCCAGCAGCCTGGACAGTGGTGGCTACACCTTC
D: TRBD2; size: -; J: TRBJ2-7; V: TRBV6-5; CDR3: CASRRTSGSLYF; DNA: TGTGCCAGCAGACGAACTAGCGGGAGTTTGTACTTC
D: TRBD2; size: -; J: TRBJ2-5; V: TRBV7-8; CDR3: CASSSGTSGGSRWETQYF; DNA: TGTGCCAGCAGCTCCGGGACTAGCGGGGGCTCCCGGTGGGAGACCCAGTACTTC
D: -; size: -; J: TRBJ2-2; V: TRBV5-1; CDR3: CASSLVGNTGELFF; DNA: TGCGCCAGCAGCTTGGTTGGTAACACCGGGGAGCTGTTTTTT
D: TRBD1; size: -; J: TRBJ2-6; V: TRBV7-9; CDR3: CASSHSWTGILSGANVLTF; DNA: TGTGCCAGCAGCCATAGCTGGACAGGGATTCTCTCTGGGGCCAACGTCCTGACTTTC
D: -; size: -; J: TRBJ1-1; V: TRBV13; CDR3: CASSLGRLNTEAFF; DNA: TGTGCCAGCAGCTTAGGCAGACTCAACACTGAAGCTTTCTTT
D: -; size: few; J: TRBJ2-3; V: TRBV4-1; CDR3: CASSQDEGLRGDTQYF; DNA: TGCGCCAGCAGCCAAGATGAGGGGCTCAGAGGGGATACGCAGTATTTT
D: -; size: -; J: TRBJ2-2; V: TRBV4-3; CDR3: CASSQEPRTAGELFF; DNA: TGCGCCAGCAGCCAAGAGCCCCGGACAGCCGGGGAGCTGTTTTTT
D: TRBD1; size: -; J: TRBJ2-3; V: TRBV5-4; CDR3: CASSLQGQVVGGTQYF; DNA: TGTGCCAGCAGCTTGCAGGGACAGGTGGTAGGGGGTACGCAGTATTTT
D: TRBD1; size: -; J: TRBJ2-7; V: TRBV5-1; CDR3: CASSFGQGASYEQYF; DNA: TGCGCCAGCAGCTTCGGACAGGGGGCCAGCTACGAGCAGTACTTC
D: TRBD1; size: few; J: TRBJ1-2; V: TRBV5-3; CDR3: CARSLAGQGANYGYTF; DNA: TGTGCCAGAAGCTTGGCGGGACAGGGAGCTAACTATGGCTACACCTTC
D: -; size: few; J: TRBJ2-5; V: TRBV3-1/TRBV3-2; CDR3: CASSQTLTAQYF; DNA: TGTGCCAGCAGCCAAACTCTCACCGCCCAGTACTTC
D: -; size: -; J: TRBJ2-7; V: TRBV19; CDR3: CASSPGGPPYEQYF; DNA: TGTGCCAGTAGTCCCGGGGGCCCCCCCTACGAGCAGTACTTC
D: -; size: -; J: TRBJ1-2; V: TRBV5-4; CDR3: CASSLNYGYTF; DNA: TGTGCCAGCAGCCTTAACTATGGCTACACCTTC
D: -; size: -; J: TRBJ1-1; V: TRBV7-2; CDR3: CASSFGPSLAAFF; DNA: TGTGCCAGCAGCTTTGGGCCATCCCTCGCGGCTTTCTTT
D: -; size: -; J: TRBJ1-1; V: TRBV2; CDR3: CASSYRPRGGTEAFF; DNA: TGTGCCAGCAGTTACCGACCGAGGGGTGGCACTGAAGCTTTCTTT
D: TRBD1; size: -; J: TRBJ1-2; V: TRBV12-3/TRBV12-4; CDR3: CASSFNRGHGYTF; DNA: TGTGCCAGCAGTTTTAACAGGGGCCATGGCTACACCTTC
D: TRBD2; size: -; J: TRBJ2-4; V: TRBV5-1; CDR3: CASSPGGGLNIQYF; DNA: TGCGCCAGCAGCCCGGGGGGGGGTTTAAACATTCAGTACTTC
D: -; size: -; J: TRBJ2-5; V: TRBV3-1/TRBV3-2; CDR3: CASSQDRKTQYF; DNA: TGTGCCAGCAGCCAAGATAGGAAGACCCAGTACTTC
D: TRBD2; size: -; J: TRBJ2-3; V: TRBV3-1/TRBV3-2; CDR3: CASSQGMVGGSTDTQYF; DNA: TGTGCCAGCAGCCAAGGGATGGTCGGGGGGAGCACAGATACGCAGTATTTT
D: TRBD1; size: -; J: TRBJ1-6; V: TRBV12-3/TRBV12-4; CDR3: CASSRQGSSPLHF; DNA: TGTGCCAGCAGTAGACAGGGGTCTTCACCCCTCCACTTT
D: -; size: -; J: TRBJ1-2; V: TRBV4-2; CDR3: CASSRTVDYGYTF; DNA: TGTGCCAGCAGCCGGACGGTTGACTATGGCTACACCTTC
D: TRBD1; size: once; J: TRBJ2-7; V: TRBV6-5; CDR3: CASTPDRGSSYEQYF; DNA: TGTGCCAGCACCCCGGACAGGGGTAGCTCCTACGAGCAGTACTTC
D: TRBD2; size: few; J: TRBJ2-1; V: TRBV5-1; CDR3: CASSLGLAGDNEQFF; DNA: TGCGCCAGCAGCTTGGGCCTAGCGGGAGACAATGAGCAGTTCTTC